The present entry profiles one T cell receptor (beta chain) with its context. Its antigen is unidentified. V lost 4 bases, J lost 1 base, and 8 bases lay in between. CDR1 is SGHRS, CDR2 YFSETQ, per germline. The CDR3 covers 13 residues. This entry is derived from a study of PD-1 blockade in classical Hodgkin lymphoma. Study conclusions and caveats: Healthy donors were reported to have higher baseline TCR diversity than newly diagnosed patients.

Time point defined: cycle 4 day 1 (C4D1), after less than seven weeks of nivolumab. After autologous stem cell transplantation all patients relapsed, and prior brentuximab vedotin exposure differed between cohorts. Patients reached a best response of complete response, partial response or progressive disease. Assay used: immunoSEQ multiplex PCR; TCRdb lists only in-frame clones, some missing. The data show tens of thousands of clones, about 85% seen once. The receptor was derived from a human donor with classical Hodgkin lymphoma. The sequences come from peripheral blood mononuclear cells (PBMCs), collected before the fourth cycle of nivolumab. The chain couples TRBV5-1 to TRBJ1-1, with D uncertain. The CDR3 region is CASSVDANTEAFF. CDR3 DNA: TGCGCCAGCAGCGTAGACGCGAACACTGAAGCTTTCTTT.